This TCR beta chain comes out of a study of control samples from healthy donors and cancer patients. Sequencing was performed with immunoSEQ multiplex PCR; in TCRdb, only in-frame clones are kept and a portion is missing. Here the sample spans approximately 150,000 clones, around 94% being singletons. CDR3 length equals 16 residues. Per germline, CDR1 MDHEN and CDR2 SYDVKM. V was pared by 3 bases and J by 1 base, with 8 bases of the junction left unmatched. The chain combines TRBV28 with TRBJ1-1; 7 nucleotides match TRBD1. The clonotype comes from a man between 60 and 75 years old with colorectal cancer. Material: PBMCs. The CDR3 region is CASSFRPGGPNTEAFF. In DNA form, the CDR3 reads TGTGCCAGCAGTTTCCGTCCAGGGGGTCCGAACACTGAAGCTTTCTTT.